A selection of T cell receptor beta chains follows, all from one sample in a study of shared clonotypes between healthy human individuals. Libraries were prepared by immunoSEQ multiplex PCR; TCRdb keeps only in-frame clonotypes and omits some of them. The sample carries over a million clones, about 75% recorded once. Sequences were obtained from memory CD4+ T cells sorted from blood. The receptor source for this set is a man between 18 and 29 years old in good health. CDR3s include the opening cysteine and the closing phenylalanine or tryptophan. D genes are given only for firm matches. The size field is filled for only some rows; it gives once, few, many or a size class.

V	J	size	D	DNA	CDR3
TRBV2	TRBJ2-7	-	TRBD1	TGTGCCAGCAGTCAAAACAGGGGGATCACCTACGAGCAGTACTTC	CASSQNRGITYEQYF
TRBV7-8	TRBJ1-4	-	-	TGTGCCAGCAGCTTCCAAGAGGGCGAACTGTTTTTT	CASSFQEGELFF
TRBV11-2	TRBJ1-2	-	-	TGTGCCAGCAGCGGGGGGGCCACCTATGGCTACACCTTC	CASSGGATYGYTF
TRBV10-3	TRBJ2-3	-	-	TGTGCCATCAGGCAGGGAATCACAGATACGCAGTATTTT	CAIRQGITDTQYF
TRBV10-3	TRBJ2-5	once	TRBD1	TGTGCCATTGGGGGGACAGGAGCTCAAGAGACCCAGTACTTC	CAIGGTGAQETQYF
TRBV11-2	TRBJ1-5	-	-	TGTGCCAGCAGCGCAGGGGGCAATCAGCCCCAGCATTTT	CASSAGGNQPQHF
TRBV9	TRBJ2-2	few	-	TGTGCCAGCAGCGTGGGCCCTGTGTTAGGGGCCACCGGGGAGCTGTTTTTT	CASSVGPVLGATGELFF
TRBV19	TRBJ1-5	-	-	TGTGCCAGTAGTATAGTTAAAGCCATCAATCAGCCCCAGCATTTT	CASSIVKAINQPQHF
TRBV27	TRBJ2-7	-	TRBD1	TGTGCCAGCAGTTACCGGGACAGGGGCTACGAGCAGTACTTC	CASSYRDRGYEQYF
TRBV10-3	TRBJ2-1	-	-	TGTGCCATCAGTGACAGGTACAATGAGCAGTTCTTC	CAISDRYNEQFF